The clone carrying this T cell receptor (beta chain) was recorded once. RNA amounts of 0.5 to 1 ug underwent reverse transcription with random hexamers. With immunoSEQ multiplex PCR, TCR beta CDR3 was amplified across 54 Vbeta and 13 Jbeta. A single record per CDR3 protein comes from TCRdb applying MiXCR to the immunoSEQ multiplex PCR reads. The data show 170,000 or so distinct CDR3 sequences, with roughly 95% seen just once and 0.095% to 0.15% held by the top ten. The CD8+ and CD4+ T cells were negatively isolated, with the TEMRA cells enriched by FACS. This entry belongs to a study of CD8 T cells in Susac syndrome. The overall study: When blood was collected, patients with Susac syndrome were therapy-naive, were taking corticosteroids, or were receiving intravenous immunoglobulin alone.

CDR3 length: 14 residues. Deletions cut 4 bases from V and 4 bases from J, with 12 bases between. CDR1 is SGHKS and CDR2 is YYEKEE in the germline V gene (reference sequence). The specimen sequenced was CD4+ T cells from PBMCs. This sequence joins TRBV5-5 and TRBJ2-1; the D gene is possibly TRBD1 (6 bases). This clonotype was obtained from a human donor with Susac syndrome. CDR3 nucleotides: TGTGCCAGCAGCGTTCAGACAGGATACAATGAGCAGTTCTTC. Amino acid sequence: CASSVQTGYNEQFF.